This TCR beta chain is drawn from a study of early T cells in non-severe SARS-CoV-2 infection. The CDR3 runs 12 residues. Germline lookup yields CDR1 DFQATT and CDR2 SNEGSKA (reference sequence). With 1 base clipped from V and 8 bases from J, the junction kept 4 bases outside the gene matches. Unique molecular identifiers were attached to individual cDNA molecules. TCRdb reprocessed the 5' RACE reads with MiXCR, giving one entry per CDR3 protein. The repertoire holds tens of thousands of distinct CDR3 sequences, with about 7% as singletons. Study results and caveats: VDJdb matches were skewed toward anti-spike CD8 T cell responses.

This clonotype has more than one count but fewer than ten. Its antigen is as yet unknown. J is TRBJ1-2 and V is TRBV20-1; 7 bases are a match to TRBD1. Source material: whole blood. The clonotype comes from an adult who was a healthcare worker with PCR-confirmed SARS-CoV-2 infection or an uninfected control (not recorded which). CDR3 region: CSARVGGGGYTF. The CDR3 DNA is TGCAGTGCTAGAGTAGGGGGCGGCGGCTACACCTTC.